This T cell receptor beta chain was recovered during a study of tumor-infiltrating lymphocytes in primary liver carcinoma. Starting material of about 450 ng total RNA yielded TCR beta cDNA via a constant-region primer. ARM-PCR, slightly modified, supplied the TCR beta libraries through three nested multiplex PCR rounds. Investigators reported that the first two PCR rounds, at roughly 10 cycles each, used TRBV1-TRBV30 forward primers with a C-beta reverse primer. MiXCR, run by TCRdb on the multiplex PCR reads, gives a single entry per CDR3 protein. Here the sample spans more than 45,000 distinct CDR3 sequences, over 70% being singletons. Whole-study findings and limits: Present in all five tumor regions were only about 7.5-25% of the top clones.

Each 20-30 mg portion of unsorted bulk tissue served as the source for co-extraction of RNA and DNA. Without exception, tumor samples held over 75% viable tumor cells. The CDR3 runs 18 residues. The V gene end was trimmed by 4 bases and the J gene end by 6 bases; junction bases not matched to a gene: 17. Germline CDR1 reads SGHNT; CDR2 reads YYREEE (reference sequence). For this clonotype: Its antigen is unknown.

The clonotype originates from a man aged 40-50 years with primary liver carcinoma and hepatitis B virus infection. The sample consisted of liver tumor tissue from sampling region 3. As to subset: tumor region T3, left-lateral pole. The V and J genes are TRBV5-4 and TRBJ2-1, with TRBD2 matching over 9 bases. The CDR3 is CASSAGLAGGTPFNEQFF. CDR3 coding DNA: TGTGCCAGCAGCGCGGGACTAGCTGGAGGGACCCCCTTCAATGAGCAGTTCTTC.